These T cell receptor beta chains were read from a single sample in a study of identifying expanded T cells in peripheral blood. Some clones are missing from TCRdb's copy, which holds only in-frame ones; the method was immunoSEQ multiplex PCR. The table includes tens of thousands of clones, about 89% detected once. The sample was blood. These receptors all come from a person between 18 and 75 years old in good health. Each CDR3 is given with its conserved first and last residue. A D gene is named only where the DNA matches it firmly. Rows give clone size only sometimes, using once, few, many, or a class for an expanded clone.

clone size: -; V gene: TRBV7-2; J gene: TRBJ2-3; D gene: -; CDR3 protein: CASSLDVNTDTQYF; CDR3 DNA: TGTGCCAGCAGCTTAGACGTGAACACAGATACGCAGTATTTT
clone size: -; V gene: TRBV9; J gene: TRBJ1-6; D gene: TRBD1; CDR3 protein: CASSAGTGINSPLHF; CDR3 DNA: TGTGCCAGCAGCGCCGGGACAGGGATTAATTCACCCCTCCACTTT
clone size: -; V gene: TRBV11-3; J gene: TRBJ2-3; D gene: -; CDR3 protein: CASSSGTLDTDTQYF; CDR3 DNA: TGTGCCAGCAGTTCCGGGACTCTCGACACAGATACGCAGTATTTT
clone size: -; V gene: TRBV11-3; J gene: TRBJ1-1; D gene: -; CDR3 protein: CASSSQGSTEAFF; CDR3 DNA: TGTGCCAGCAGCTCACAGGGAAGCACTGAAGCTTTCTTT
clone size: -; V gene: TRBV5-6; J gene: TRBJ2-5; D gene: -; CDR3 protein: CASSFKRVETQYF; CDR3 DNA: TGTGCCAGCAGCTTCAAACGGGTAGAGACCCAGTACTTC
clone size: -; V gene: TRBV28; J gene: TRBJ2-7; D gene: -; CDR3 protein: CASRSRDLTGEQYF; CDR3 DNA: TGTGCCAGCAGATCCAGGGACCTAACGGGAGAGCAGTACTTC
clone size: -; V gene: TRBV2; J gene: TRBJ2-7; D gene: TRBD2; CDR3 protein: CASSPQGAGGREQYF; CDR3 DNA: TGTGCCAGCAGTCCGCAAGGAGCGGGAGGTAGGGAGCAGTACTTC
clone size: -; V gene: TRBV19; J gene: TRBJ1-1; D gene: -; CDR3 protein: CASSIVRNTEAFF; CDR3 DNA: TGTGCCAGTAGTATAGTAAGGAACACTGAAGCTTTCTTT
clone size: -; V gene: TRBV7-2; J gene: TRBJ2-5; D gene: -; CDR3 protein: CASSSQGSLETQYF; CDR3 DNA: TGTGCCAGCAGCTCACAGGGTTCTCTAGAGACCCAGTACTTC
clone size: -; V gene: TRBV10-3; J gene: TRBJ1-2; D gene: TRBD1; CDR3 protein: CAIPADRGSGGYTF; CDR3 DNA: TGTGCCATCCCGGCGGACAGGGGATCGGGTGGCTACACCTTC
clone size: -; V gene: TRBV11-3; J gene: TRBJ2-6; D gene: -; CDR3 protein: CASSPPATGANVLTF; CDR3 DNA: TGTGCCAGCAGCCCCCCCGCTACTGGGGCCAACGTCCTGACTTTC
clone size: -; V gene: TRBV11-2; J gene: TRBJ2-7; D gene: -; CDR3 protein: CASSPLGPTSYEQYF; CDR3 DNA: TGTGCCAGCAGCCCTCTTGGCCCTACCTCCTACGAGCAGTACTTC
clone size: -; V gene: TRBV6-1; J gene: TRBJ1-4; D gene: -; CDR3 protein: CASARDRTTNEKLFF; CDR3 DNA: TGTGCCAGCGCAAGAGACAGGACAACTAATGAAAAACTGTTTTTT
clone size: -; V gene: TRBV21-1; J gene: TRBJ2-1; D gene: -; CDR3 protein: CASNPGALSKGEQFF; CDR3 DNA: TGTGCCAGCAACCCGGGGGCGTTGAGTAAAGGTGAGCAGTTCTTC
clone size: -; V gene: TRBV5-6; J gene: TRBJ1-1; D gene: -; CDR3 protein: CASSSSLNTEAFF; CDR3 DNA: TGTGCCAGCAGCTCAAGTTTGAACACTGAAGCTTTCTTT
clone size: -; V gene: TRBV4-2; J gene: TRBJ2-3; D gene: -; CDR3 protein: CASSQDRPTDTQYF; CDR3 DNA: TGTGCCAGCAGCCAAGATAGGCCTACTGATACGCAGTATTTT
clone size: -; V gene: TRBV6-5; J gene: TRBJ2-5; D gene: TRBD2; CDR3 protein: CASSGLAGEETQYF; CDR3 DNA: TGTGCCAGCAGCGGACTAGCGGGGGAAGAGACCCAGTACTTC
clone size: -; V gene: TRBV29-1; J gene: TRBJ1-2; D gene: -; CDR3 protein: CSVDSGVRGYTF; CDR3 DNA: TGCAGCGTTGATTCAGGGGTGAGGGGCTACACCTTC
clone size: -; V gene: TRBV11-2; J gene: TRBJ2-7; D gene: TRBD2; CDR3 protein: CASSLGGGGIYEQYF; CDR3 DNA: TGTGCCAGCAGCTTAGGAGGCGGGGGGATCTACGAGCAGTACTTC
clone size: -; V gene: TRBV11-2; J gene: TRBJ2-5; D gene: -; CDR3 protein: CASSSPGYVETQYF; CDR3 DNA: TGTGCCAGCAGCTCCCCAGGTTATGTAGAGACCCAGTACTTC
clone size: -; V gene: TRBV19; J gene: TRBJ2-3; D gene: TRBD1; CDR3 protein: CASNQQGTTDTQYF; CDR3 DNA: TGTGCCAGTAACCAACAGGGGACCACAGATACGCAGTATTTT
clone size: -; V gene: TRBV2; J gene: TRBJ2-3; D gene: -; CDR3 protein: CASSALAQISDTQYF; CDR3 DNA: TGTGCCAGCAGTGCACTCGCCCAGATATCAGATACGCAGTATTTT
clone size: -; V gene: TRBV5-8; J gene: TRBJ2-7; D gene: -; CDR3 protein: CASDRTSYEQYF; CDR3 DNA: TGTGCCAGCGACCGGACCTCCTACGAGCAGTACTTC
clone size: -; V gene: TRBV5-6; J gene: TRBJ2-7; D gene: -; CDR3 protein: CASSLGASYEQYF; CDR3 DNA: TGTGCCAGCAGCTTGGGGGCTAGTTACGAGCAGTACTTC
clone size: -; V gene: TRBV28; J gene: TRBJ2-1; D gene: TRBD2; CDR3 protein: CASSFEAGGESNEQFF; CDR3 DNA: TGTGCCAGCAGTTTCGAGGCGGGGGGTGAGAGCAATGAGCAGTTCTTC
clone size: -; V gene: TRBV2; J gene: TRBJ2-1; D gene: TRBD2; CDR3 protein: CASSGRLAFNNEQFF; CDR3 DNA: TGTGCCAGCAGTGGCCGACTAGCGTTTAACAATGAGCAGTTCTTC
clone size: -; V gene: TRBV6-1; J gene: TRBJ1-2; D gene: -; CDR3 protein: CASSDAQTPRAGYGYTF; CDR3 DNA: TGTGCCAGCAGTGACGCCCAGACGCCACGGGCGGGCTATGGCTACACCTTC
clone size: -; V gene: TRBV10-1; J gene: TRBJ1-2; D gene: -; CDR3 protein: CASSESWGYGYTF; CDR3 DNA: TGCGCCAGCAGTGAGTCGTGGGGCTATGGCTACACCTTC
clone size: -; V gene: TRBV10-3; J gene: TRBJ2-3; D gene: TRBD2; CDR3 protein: CAISALGLGTDTQYF; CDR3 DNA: TGTGCCATCAGTGCCCTGGGACTAGGTACAGATACGCAGTATTTT
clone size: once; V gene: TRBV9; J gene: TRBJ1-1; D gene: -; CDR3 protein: CASSVAVNTEAFF; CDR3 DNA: TGTGCCAGCAGCGTAGCTGTGAACACTGAAGCTTTCTTT
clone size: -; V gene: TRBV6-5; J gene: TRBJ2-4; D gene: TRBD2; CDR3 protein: CASSYQRGVKNIQYF; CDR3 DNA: TGTGCCAGCAGTTACCAGCGGGGGGTCAAAAACATTCAGTACTTC
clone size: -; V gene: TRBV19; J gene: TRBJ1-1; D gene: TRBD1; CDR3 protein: CASSPAGTGREAFF; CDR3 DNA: TGTGCCAGTAGTCCCGCCGGGACAGGGCGTGAAGCTTTCTTT
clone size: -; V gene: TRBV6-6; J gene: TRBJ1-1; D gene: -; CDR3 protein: CASSYGALNTEAFF; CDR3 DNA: TGTGCCAGCAGTTACGGGGCCCTGAACACTGAAGCTTTCTTT
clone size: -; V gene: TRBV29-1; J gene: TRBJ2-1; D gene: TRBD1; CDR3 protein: CSSCLQTGNEQFF; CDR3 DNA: TGCAGCTCCTGTCTGCAGACAGGGAATGAGCAGTTCTTC
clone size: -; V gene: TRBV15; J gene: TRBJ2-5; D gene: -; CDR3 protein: CATSAMKRNPRRETQYF; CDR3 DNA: TGTGCCACCAGCGCGATGAAAAGGAACCCTCGTCGAGAGACCCAGTACTTC
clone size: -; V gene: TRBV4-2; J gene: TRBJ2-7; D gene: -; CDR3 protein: CASSQVDRDGTEQYF; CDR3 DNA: TGTGCCAGCAGCCAAGTGGACCGTGATGGTACCGAGCAGTACTTC
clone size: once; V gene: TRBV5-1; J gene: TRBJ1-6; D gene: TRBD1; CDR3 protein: CASSSTVTGGMTPPLHF; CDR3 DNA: TGCGCCAGCAGCTCGACAGTGACAGGGGGGATGACACCACCCCTCCACTTT
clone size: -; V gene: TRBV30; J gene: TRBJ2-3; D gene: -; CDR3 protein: CALSTDTQYF; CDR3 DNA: TGTGCCCTAAGCACAGATACGCAGTATTTT
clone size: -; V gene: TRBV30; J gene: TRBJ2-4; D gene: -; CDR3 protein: CAWNFGSIKNIQYF; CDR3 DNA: TGTGCCTGGAATTTTGGGTCTATCAAAAACATTCAGTACTTC
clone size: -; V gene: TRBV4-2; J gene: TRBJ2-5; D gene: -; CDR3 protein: CASSQDRGLFQETQYF; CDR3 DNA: TGTGCCAGCAGCCAAGATCGGGGACTTTTCCAAGAGACCCAGTACTTC
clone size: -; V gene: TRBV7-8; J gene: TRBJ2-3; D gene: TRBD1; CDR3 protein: CASSFGQGGEDTQYF; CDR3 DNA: TGTGCCAGCAGCTTCGGACAGGGGGGCGAGGATACGCAGTATTTT
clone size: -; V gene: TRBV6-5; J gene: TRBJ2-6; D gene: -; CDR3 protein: CASSSGVLTGANVLTF; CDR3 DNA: TGTGCCAGCAGTTCCGGTGTATTAACCGGGGCCAACGTCCTGACTTTC
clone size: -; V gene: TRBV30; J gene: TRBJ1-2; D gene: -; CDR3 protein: CAWIPASGLLGNYGYTF; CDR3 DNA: TGTGCCTGGATCCCAGCCTCGGGACTTCTAGGGAACTATGGCTACACCTTC
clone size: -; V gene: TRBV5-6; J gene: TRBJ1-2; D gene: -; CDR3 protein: CASSLLDSGYTF; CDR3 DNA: TGTGCCAGCAGCTTATTGGACAGTGGCTACACCTTC
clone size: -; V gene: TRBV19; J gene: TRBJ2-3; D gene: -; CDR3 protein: CASSITGTDPDTQYF; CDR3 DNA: TGTGCCAGTAGTATAACAGGAACTGATCCAGATACGCAGTATTTT
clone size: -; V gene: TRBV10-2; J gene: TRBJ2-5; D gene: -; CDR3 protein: CASSESGTQYF; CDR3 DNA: TGCGCCAGCAGTGAGTCGGGGACCCAGTACTTC
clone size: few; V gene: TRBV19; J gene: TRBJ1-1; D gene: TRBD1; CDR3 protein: CASRYRGTTEAFF; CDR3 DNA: TGTGCCAGTAGATACAGGGGAACGACTGAAGCTTTCTTT
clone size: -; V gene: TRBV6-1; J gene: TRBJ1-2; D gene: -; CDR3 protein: CASSPSTTGYTF; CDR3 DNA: TGTGCCAGCAGTCCGTCGACAACTGGCTACACCTTC